A selection of T cell receptor beta chains follows, all from one sample in a study of technical replicates of blood from several donors. Clones were sequenced by immunoSEQ multiplex PCR, and TCRdb holds only the in-frame ones, with some missing. The sample lists 79,000 or so clones; more than 85% were seen once. Sequencing input: T cells isolated from PBMCs. The receptors shown here come from a human donor in good health. Both conserved end residues are part of each CDR3. A D gene is named only where the DNA matches it firmly. The size of a clone is reported for some rows only, either as once, few or many, or as a class for expanded clones.

J: TRBJ2-3
D: TRBD2
V: TRBV30
size: -
DNA: TGTGCCTGGGTACGACTAGCGGTCACAGATACGCAGTATTTT
CDR3: CAWVRLAVTDTQYF

J: TRBJ2-7
D: TRBD1
V: TRBV10-3
size: -
DNA: TGTGCCATCAGTGGCGGGACAGGTCCGTCCCACGAGCAGTACTTC
CDR3: CAISGGTGPSHEQYF

J: TRBJ1-4
D: -
V: TRBV6-1
size: -
DNA: TGTGCCAGCAGGGGGGGAGAGGAAAAACTGTTTTTT
CDR3: CASRGGEEKLFF

J: TRBJ2-3
D: TRBD2
V: TRBV18
size: -
DNA: TGTGCCAGCTCACCGGGAGGGGTCATAACAGATACGCAGTATTTT
CDR3: CASSPGGVITDTQYF

J: TRBJ2-5
D: TRBD2
V: TRBV28
size: -
DNA: TGTGCCAGCAGTTTGCCTCCGTTGGGACTAGCGGTGGGAGAGACCCAGTACTTC
CDR3: CASSLPPLGLAVGETQYF

J: TRBJ2-5
D: -
V: TRBV5-1
size: once
DNA: TGCGCCAGCAACGGCGCTGGTGGAGGGGAGTACTTC
CDR3: CASNGAGGGEYF

J: TRBJ2-3
D: -
V: TRBV5-4
size: -
DNA: TGTGCCAGCAGCTTTGCGGGGCGCCAAAGCACAGATACGCAGTATTTT
CDR3: CASSFAGRQSTDTQYF

J: TRBJ1-4
D: -
V: TRBV13
size: -
DNA: TGTGCCAGCAGCTTAGGACCCCAGGGGACCCCAACTAATGAAAAACTGTTTTTT
CDR3: CASSLGPQGTPTNEKLFF

J: TRBJ1-4
D: TRBD1
V: TRBV15
size: -
DNA: TGTGCCACCAGCGGGACAGGAGAATATAATGAAAAACTGTTTTTT
CDR3: CATSGTGEYNEKLFF

J: TRBJ2-5
D: TRBD1
V: TRBV19
size: -
DNA: TGTGCCAGTAGTATTCACGGACAGGGTGCGACCCAGTACTTC
CDR3: CASSIHGQGATQYF

J: TRBJ2-7
D: -
V: TRBV29-1
size: once
DNA: TGCAGCGTCGCAGAAAGGGGGGAGCAGTACTTC
CDR3: CSVAERGEQYF

J: TRBJ1-5
D: -
V: TRBV2
size: -
DNA: TGTGCCAGCAGGGAGGGGTTGGGCCAGCCCCAGCATTTT
CDR3: CASREGLGQPQHF

J: TRBJ1-4
D: TRBD1
V: TRBV11-2
size: -
DNA: TGTGCCAGCAGCTTATTTGACAGGGGGAGGGAAAAACTGTTTTTT
CDR3: CASSLFDRGREKLFF

J: TRBJ2-5
D: TRBD2
V: TRBV5-1
size: -
DNA: TGCGCCAGCAGCTCCTTAGCGGGTTCAGAGACCCAGTACTTC
CDR3: CASSSLAGSETQYF

J: TRBJ2-7
D: TRBD1
V: TRBV5-1
size: -
DNA: TGCGCCAGCAGCTTGGGGGGGACAGGTCCCGCCTACGAGCAGTACTTC
CDR3: CASSLGGTGPAYEQYF

J: TRBJ2-2
D: TRBD2
V: TRBV6-4
size: -
DNA: TGTGCCAGCAAGGCGAGCGGGGACACCGGGGAGCTGTTTTTT
CDR3: CASKASGDTGELFF

J: TRBJ2-7
D: -
V: TRBV29-1
size: -
DNA: TGCAGCGTTGGGGTGCGGGACCGGCCTTACGAGCAGTACTTC
CDR3: CSVGVRDRPYEQYF

J: TRBJ2-2
D: -
V: TRBV2
size: -
DNA: TGTGCCAGCAGTGGGAGTGGCGGGGAGCTGTTTTTT
CDR3: CASSGSGGELFF

J: TRBJ2-1
D: -
V: TRBV5-1
size: -
DNA: TGCGCCAGCAGCTTGGCTTTCTCTATCGGCCTAGTGGACTCCTACAATGAGCAGTTCTTC
CDR3: CASSLAFSIGLVDSYNEQFF

J: TRBJ2-1
D: TRBD2
V: TRBV11-3
size: -
DNA: TGTGCCAGCAGCCCGGGGCTAGCGGGGGGACGGAATTACAATGAGCAGTTCTTC
CDR3: CASSPGLAGGRNYNEQFF

J: TRBJ2-2
D: -
V: TRBV5-6
size: -
DNA: TGTGCCAGCAGCATCGAACAGGGGAGGATGAGTACCGGGGAGCTGTTTTTT
CDR3: CASSIEQGRMSTGELFF

J: TRBJ2-1
D: -
V: TRBV10-1
size: -
DNA: TGCGCCAGCAGTGAAAGAGGGTATTCCTACAATGAGCAGTTCTTC
CDR3: CASSERGYSYNEQFF

J: TRBJ1-6
D: -
V: TRBV9
size: -
DNA: TGTGCCAGCAGCGTAGGCGGCGGGTCTTCACCCCTCCACTTT
CDR3: CASSVGGGSSPLHF

J: TRBJ1-4
D: TRBD1
V: TRBV4-1
size: many
DNA: TGCGCCAGCAGCGATACAGGGGCCCGGGACGCAAAGGAAAAACTGTTTTTT
CDR3: CASSDTGARDAKEKLFF

J: TRBJ2-3
D: -
V: TRBV11-3
size: -
DNA: TGTGCCAGCAGCTTAGTCCCCGGACACACCACAGATACGCAGTATTTT
CDR3: CASSLVPGHTTDTQYF

J: TRBJ2-3
D: -
V: TRBV5-1
size: -
DNA: TGCGCCAGCAGCTTGGCGAAGGGGGATACGCAGTATTTT
CDR3: CASSLAKGDTQYF

J: TRBJ2-3
D: TRBD2
V: TRBV29-1
size: -
DNA: TGCAGCGTTGTTCCGGGACTAGCGGCGGATACGCAGTATTTT
CDR3: CSVVPGLAADTQYF

J: TRBJ1-3
D: -
V: TRBV5-6
size: -
DNA: TGTGCCAGCAGCTTGGAGGCGGGAGGGTATGGAAACACCATATATTTT
CDR3: CASSLEAGGYGNTIYF

J: TRBJ1-1
D: TRBD1
V: TRBV11-3
size: -
DNA: TGTGCCAGCACCCTAGGGGGCTCGAACACTGAAGCTTTCTTT
CDR3: CASTLGGSNTEAFF

J: TRBJ2-4
D: TRBD1
V: TRBV6-6
size: once
DNA: TGTGCCAGCAGAAGACCGGGACAGGGAGCGCAAAACATTCAGTACTTC
CDR3: CASRRPGQGAQNIQYF

J: TRBJ2-6
D: TRBD1
V: TRBV27
size: -
DNA: TGTGCCAGCAGTTCGTTCCGGGACAGGGGGCCTGGGGCCAACGTCCTGACTTTC
CDR3: CASSSFRDRGPGANVLTF

J: TRBJ1-3
D: -
V: TRBV6-5
size: -
DNA: TGTGCCAGCAGTTTCTCCAGGGCCTCTGGAAACACCATATATTTT
CDR3: CASSFSRASGNTIYF

J: TRBJ1-2
D: TRBD1
V: TRBV15
size: -
DNA: TGTGCCACCAGCAGAGGGGGACAGGGCTTCAACTATGGCTACACCTTC
CDR3: CATSRGGQGFNYGYTF

J: TRBJ1-2
D: TRBD1
V: TRBV5-1
size: -
DNA: TGCGCCAGCAGCTACGGACAGGGTTTTAAGAATAGCATTATCCCTAACTATGGCTACACCTTC
CDR3: CASSYGQGFKNSIIPNYGYTF

J: TRBJ2-1
D: TRBD2
V: TRBV27
size: -
DNA: TGTGCCAGCAGTTTATCTACTAGCGGGAGGACAAACAATGAGCAGTTCTTC
CDR3: CASSLSTSGRTNNEQFF

J: TRBJ2-7
D: TRBD1
V: TRBV11-2
size: -
DNA: TGTGCCAGCAGCGAATTAATGGGACAGGGGCCCTACGAGCAGTACTTC
CDR3: CASSELMGQGPYEQYF

J: TRBJ2-7
D: -
V: TRBV9
size: -
DNA: TGTGCCAGCAGCGTAGTGGCTGGTTCCTACGAGCAGTACTTC
CDR3: CASSVVAGSYEQYF

J: TRBJ1-1
D: TRBD1
V: TRBV11-2
size: -
DNA: TGTGCCAGCAGCTCAGGGGGTTGGGACCCACTTGAAGCTTTCTTT
CDR3: CASSSGGWDPLEAFF

J: TRBJ1-1
D: -
V: TRBV6-5
size: -
DNA: TGTGCCAGCAGGGGGGGGGATTTCATGAACACTGAAGCTTTCTTT
CDR3: CASRGGDFMNTEAFF

J: TRBJ1-4
D: TRBD1
V: TRBV5-5
size: -
DNA: TGTGCCAGCAGCCCCGCAAGGTTACAGGGGGCTGAAAAACTGTTTTTT
CDR3: CASSPARLQGAEKLFF

J: TRBJ2-3
D: TRBD2
V: TRBV7-9
size: -
DNA: TGTGCCAGCAGCCCGGGGAGACTAGCGGGAGACGGGGCTACGCAGTATTTT
CDR3: CASSPGRLAGDGATQYF

J: TRBJ2-3
D: TRBD2
V: TRBV7-9
size: -
DNA: TGTGCCAGCAGTTTTAGCGGGGGGGCCGCAGATACGCAGTATTTT
CDR3: CASSFSGGAADTQYF

J: TRBJ2-1
D: TRBD1
V: TRBV27
size: once
DNA: TGTGCCAGCAGCAACAGGGGTTTCTCCTACAATGAGCAGTTCTTC
CDR3: CASSNRGFSYNEQFF

J: TRBJ1-2
D: -
V: TRBV5-4
size: -
DNA: TGTGCCAGCAGCTTAAGTGGGGAGAGTAAGGGAGAGTTC
CDR3: CASSLSGESKGEF

J: TRBJ2-1
D: TRBD2
V: TRBV5-4
size: -
DNA: TGTGCCAGCAGCTCCTCGACTAGCGGGAGGTTCAATGAGCAGTTCTTC
CDR3: CASSSSTSGRFNEQFF

J: TRBJ1-6
D: -
V: TRBV5-5
size: -
DNA: TGTGCCAGCAGCTACGGCTATAATTCACCCCTCCACTTT
CDR3: CASSYGYNSPLHF

J: TRBJ2-2
D: TRBD2
V: TRBV5-1
size: -
DNA: TGCGCCAGCAGCTTGGACGCGGGAGGCTACACCGGGGAGCTGTTTTTT
CDR3: CASSLDAGGYTGELFF

J: TRBJ2-3
D: TRBD2
V: TRBV7-2
size: -
DNA: TGTGCCAGCAGCTTAGGTGGCGGGGGTAGTGATACGCAGTATTTT
CDR3: CASSLGGGGSDTQYF